This T cell receptor (beta chain) was captured in a study of T cell repertoires in cytomegalovirus infection. The CDR3 length is 15 residues. Between the trimmed V and J ends, which lost 0 bases and 4 bases, there was a span of 13 bases. Germline values: CDR1 DFQATT, CDR2 SNEGSKA (reference sequence). From the reads, TCRdb called clonotypes with MiXCR, one entry per CDR3 protein. The sample shows some 500,000 distinct CDR3 sequences, 25% to 35% of them seen only once. This clonotype has a handful of counts. The antigen remains unidentified. This TCR was sampled from a human donor in good health (CMV status not recorded). Some clones in this sample may be carry-over from other donors' samples. The genes are TRBV20-1 and TRBJ2-1, with D tentatively TRBD2 (6 bases). Sequences were derived from cultured PBMCs, sampled from culture after CMV antigen stimulation. The CDR3 DNA is TGCAGTGCTAGAGACTTCCTAGCGAGATACAATGAGCAGTTCTTC. This translates into CSARDFLARYNEQFF.